The next 25 T cell receptor beta chains were all read from a single sample in a study of cytomegalovirus exposure and HLA in healthy donors. Method: immunoSEQ multiplex PCR; TCRdb's copy keeps in-frame clones and lacks some. The sample shows 43,000 or so clones, more than 85% of them seen only once. Sequenced material: PBMCs. The source is a man younger than 35 in good health and CMV-seronegative.

The V gene is TRBV6-4, the J gene TRBJ2-1; TRBD2 agrees at 11 bases. Germline V lookup: CDR1 MRHNA, CDR2 SNTAGT. The CDR3 loop spans 15 amino acids. Trimming cost V 4 bases and J 8 bases; bases outside gene matches: 7. CDR3: CASSALAGGPDEQFF. The CDR3 bases are TGTGCCAGCAGTGCTTTAGCGGGGGGGCCAGATGAGCAGTTCTTC.

The V call is TRBV5-4, the J call TRBJ2-5, with TRBD1 as a possible D gene (6 bases). The CDR3 totals 13 residues. V lost 1 base to trimming and J lost 4 bases, with 8 bases between them. Germline V lookup: CDR1 SGHNT, CDR2 YYREEE (reference sequence). The CDR3: CASSLIRGETQYF. The CDR3 DNA follows: TGTGCCAGCAGCTTGATCAGGGGAGAGACCCAGTACTTC.

V and J are TRBV28 and TRBJ2-6; TRBD2 aligns across 8 bases. Trimming removed 8 bases from V and 4 bases from J; junction bases left unmatched: 13. The CDR3 runs to 17 residues. The germline V gene has CDR1 MDHEN and CDR2 SYDVKM. In DNA, the CDR3 is TGTGCCAGCCGGGCTAGCGGGCAAGGAGGAGGGGCCAACGTCCTGACTTTC. Protein sequence: CASRASGQGGGANVLTF.

The CDR3 bases are TGCAGCGTTGCACAGGGGGCCGGCACAGATACGCAGTATTTT. It is translated as CSVAQGAGTDTQYF. The chain is built from TRBV29-1 and TRBJ2-3; 9 bases line up with TRBD1. V was pared by 4 bases and J by 1 base, with 3 bases of the junction left unmatched. Per the germline V gene, CDR1 is SQVTM and CDR2 is ANQGSEA. The CDR3 totals 14 residues.

The chain links TRBV19 to TRBJ1-5; D ambiguous. This CDR3 region has 15 residues. The V end was cut by 7 bases, the J end by 1 base, with 14 bases between. Germline CDR1 reads LNHDA; CDR2 reads SQIVND (reference sequence). The CDR3 loop reads CASNPSSRSNQPQHF. Written as DNA, the CDR3 is TGTGCCAGTAACCCCTCGAGTAGAAGCAATCAGCCCCAGCATTTT.

V gene TRBV7-2 combines with J gene TRBJ2-3; D gene unclear. The CDR3 extends over 16 amino acids. V dropped 0 bases and J dropped 5 bases, with 15 bases sitting between them. Germline lookup yields CDR1 SGHTA and CDR2 FQGNSA. CDR3 in DNA: TGTGCCAGCAGCTTAGCGCCACTCGCATTGATAGATACGCAGTATTTT. Protein sequence: CASSLAPLALIDTQYF.

The chain is built from TRBV5-1 and TRBJ2-3, with D maybe TRBD1 (5 bases). CDR3 size: 15 residues. V lost 3 bases and J 3 bases, leaving 14 bases between the germline ends. Per the germline V gene, CDR1 is SGHRS and CDR2 is YFSETQ. CDR3 protein: CASSWAQGLTDTQYF. As DNA, the CDR3 is TGCGCCAGCAGCTGGGCGCAGGGTTTGACAGATACGCAGTATTTT.

The chain links TRBV6-1 to TRBJ2-1; D perhaps matches TRBD1 (6 bases). Trimming cost V 5 bases and J 8 bases, with 19 bases left between them. Germline V gene sequence: CDR1 MNHNS, CDR2 SASEGT. There are 15 residues in the CDR3. CDR3 coding DNA: TGTGCCAGCAGTCGCCGGGACATCAGGAACGATGAGCAGTTCTTC. Translated: CASSRRDIRNDEQFF.

This chain uses TRBV11-2 with TRBJ2-3; 12 bases fit TRBD2. This CDR3 comprises 14 residues. The V gene end was trimmed by 4 bases and the J gene end by 10 bases; junction bases not matched to a gene: 6. CDR1 and CDR2 from the germline V gene are SGHAT and FQNNGV. CDR3: CASSSSGGEQAQYF. The CDR3 region has the DNA TGTGCCAGCAGCTCTAGCGGGGGGGAACAGGCGCAGTATTTT. Supplemented by reference TRBV11-2 and TRBJ2-3, the full variable domain reads EAGVAQSPRYKIIEKRQSVAFWCNPISGHATLYWYQQILGQGPKLLIQFQNNGVVDDSQLPKDRFSAERLKGVDSTLKIQPAKLEDSAVYLCASSSSGGEQAQYFGPGTRLTVL.

V and J are TRBV6-1 and TRBJ2-2; maybe TRBD2 (6 bases). V was pared by 7 bases and J by 5 bases, with 11 bases between. The CDR3 totals 13 residues. CDR1 MNHNS and CDR2 SASEGT come from the germline V gene. The CDR3 bases are TGTGCCAGCAACAAAGGAGGGACCGGGGAGCTGTTTTTT. It yields the protein CASNKGGTGELFF.

This chain links TRBV6-6 with TRBJ1-5, with a possible D match to TRBD1 (5 bases). CDR1 is MNHNY, CDR2 SVGAGI, per germline (reference sequence). V was cut by 4 bases and J by 6 bases, with 10 bases left in between. The CDR3 is 13 residues long. The CDR3 DNA reads as TGTGCCAGCAGTTTGAAGGGGCGTCAGCCCCAGCATTTT. The encoded protein is CASSLKGRQPQHF.

Only a few counts were recorded for this clone. The chain is built from TRBV28 and TRBJ2-2; 8 positions agree with TRBD2. The CDR3 is 18 residues long. V shed 5 bases, J shed 8 bases, and the junction held 19 bases outside the gene matches. Germline values: CDR1 MDHEN, CDR2 SYDVKM. This CDR3 is CASSPSPGLGSLDGELFF. For the CDR3, the DNA is TGTGCCAGCAGTCCCTCTCCGGGACTAGGCTCACTTGATGGGGAGCTGTTTTTT.

V gene TRBV7-2 combines with J gene TRBJ2-5; 10 bases align to TRBD1. The CDR3 is 17 residues long. The trim removed 2 bases at V and 5 bases at J, leaving 11 bases unmatched. The germline gives CDR1 SGHTA, CDR2 FQGNSA. The CDR3 region is CASSLLGTGALGETQYF. CDR3 nucleotide sequence: TGTGCCAGCAGCTTATTGGGGACAGGGGCCCTGGGGGAGACCCAGTACTTC.

The V gene is TRBV7-3, the J gene TRBJ2-2, with TRBD2 matching over 8 bases. Looked up from germline, CDR1 is SGHTA and CDR2 is FQGTGA. The junction had 4 bases not matched to a gene; V was cut back by 5 bases and J by 2 bases. The length of the CDR3 is 15 residues. CDR3 DNA sequence: TGTGCCAGCAGCGCCAGCGGGAGAAACACCGGGGAGCTGTTTTTT. Its protein is CASSASGRNTGELFF.

The CDR3 DNA reads as TGCAGCGTGGAGGACAGCCATCGAAACACCATATATTTT. Its translation is CSVEDSHRNTIYF. The V gene is TRBV29-1, the J gene TRBJ1-3; D might be TRBD1 (6 bases). CDR3 length: 13 amino acids. Per the germline V gene, CDR1 is SQVTM and CDR2 is ANQGSEA. The germline V and J ends were trimmed by 6 bases and 5 bases, with 14 bases remaining between them.

This CDR3 is CASSYTGLHTEAFF. The CDR3, as DNA: TGTGCCAGCAGCTACACAGGGTTACACACTGAAGCTTTCTTT. This rearrangement joins TRBV7-2 to TRBJ1-1; D is perhaps TRBD1 (6 bases). The V and J ends lost 4 bases and 3 bases respectively, with 12 bases between them. The V gene's germline CDR1 is SGHTA and CDR2 FQGNSA. The CDR3 sequence is 14 residues long. Full variable domain (rest looked up from reference TRBV7-2 and TRBJ1-1): GAGVSQSPSNKVTEKGKDVELRCDPISGHTALYWYRQSLGQGLEFLIYFQGNSAPDKSGLPSDRFSAERTGGSVSTLTIQRTQQEDSAVYLCASSYTGLHTEAFFGQGTRLTVV.

The chain is built from TRBV6-6 and TRBJ2-3; no clear D. The CDR3 is made up of 14 amino acids. The germline CDR1 and CDR2 sequences are MNHNY and SVGAGI (reference sequence). V was shortened by 0 bases and J by 0 bases, with 4 bases between the two germline ends. CDR3 sequence: CASSYSASTDTQYF. The CDR3 DNA follows: TGTGCCAGCAGTTACTCGGCCAGCACAGATACGCAGTATTTT.

This sequence joins TRBV5-5 and TRBJ1-4, with D tentatively TRBD1 (5 bases). The CDR3 contains 15 residues. The germline V gene encodes CDR1 SGHKS and CDR2 YYEKEE (reference sequence). The ends were cut back, 4 bases at V and 0 bases at J, with 10 bases in the middle. The CDR3 DNA reads as TGTGCCAGCAGCCCGACAGAAGCAACTAATGAAAAACTGTTTTTT. This gives the protein CASSPTEATNEKLFF.

Regarding this clone: The sample has other DNA sequences that encode this CDR3 too. The chain employs TRBV2 and TRBJ1-2; D is unresolved. The germline V and J ends were trimmed by 3 bases and 0 bases, with 5 bases remaining between them. The CDR3 consists of 13 residues. Germline CDR1 is SNHLY and CDR2 is FYNNEI. The CDR3, as DNA: TGTGCCAGCAGTGAGCGGGCTAACTATGGCTACACCTTC. Translation: CASSERANYGYTF.

This clone was seen a few times. This sequence joins TRBV11-2 and TRBJ2-1; D may be TRBD2 (6 bases). Germline V gene data show CDR1 as SGHAT and CDR2 as FQNNGV. Trimming shortened V by 0 bases and J by 4 bases, and 10 bases separated the two germline ends. The CDR3 runs to 15 residues. CDR3 nucleotide sequence: TGTGCCAGCAGCTTAGATCTAAGCGGGTACAATGAGCAGTTCTTC. Translating it yields CASSLDLSGYNEQFF.

J is TRBJ2-1 and V is TRBV28; 9 bases map to TRBD2. Germline CDR1 is MDHEN and CDR2 is SYDVKM. J was trimmed by 8 bases and V by 6 bases; bases with no gene match: 8. CDR3 length equals 14 residues. The CDR3 coding sequence is TGTGCCAGCAGGGTAGCGGGGGATCGACATGAGCAGTTCTTC. Translating it yields CASRVAGDRHEQFF. Drawing the rest from reference TRBV28 and TRBJ2-1, the complete variable domain is DVKVTQSSRYLVKRTGEKVFLECVQDMDHENMFWYRQDPGLGLRLIYFSYDVKMKEKGDIPEGYSVSREKKERFSLILESASTNQTSMYLCASRVAGDRHEQFFGPGTRLTVL.

The chain carries TRBV4-2 and TRBJ2-7; TRBD1 is a possible D gene (6 bases). CDR1 is LGHNA, CDR2 YNFKEQ, per germline. The CDR3 runs to 15 residues. The V end was cut by 1 base, the J end by 2 bases, with 12 bases between. The CDR3: CASSQGAGATYEQYF. CDR3 coding DNA: TGTGCCAGCAGCCAAGGGGCAGGGGCGACCTACGAGCAGTACTTC.

The chain couples TRBV29-1 to TRBJ2-2, with 9 bases lining up with TRBD2. The junction had 7 bases not matched to a gene; V was cut back by 4 bases and J by 4 bases. From germline, CDR1 is SQVTM and CDR2 ANQGSEA. This CDR3 is built from 15 residues. The CDR3: CSVGTGTSITGELFF. DNA for the CDR3: TGCAGCGTTGGGACCGGGACTAGCATCACCGGGGAGCTGTTTTTT.

The chain has TRBV4-1 and TRBJ2-7; 10 bases are shared with TRBD2. The trim removed 0 bases at V and 2 bases at J, leaving 4 bases unmatched. This CDR3 has 16 amino acids. CDR1 and CDR2 (germline): MGHRA, YSYEKL. The CDR3 sequence: CASSQETSGLTYEQYF. CDR3 nucleotide sequence: TGCGCCAGCAGCCAAGAGACTAGCGGGCTAACCTACGAGCAGTACTTC.

The rearrangement uses TRBV9 and TRBJ2-3, with D possibly being TRBD2 (7 bases). Trimming removed 0 bases at V and 3 bases at J, with 14 bases between. The CDR3 covers 16 residues. Germline lookup yields CDR1 SGDLS and CDR2 YYNGEE. The CDR3: CASSVGTGGPTDTQYF. In DNA, the CDR3 is TGTGCCAGCAGCGTAGGAACGGGGGGCCCTACAGATACGCAGTATTTT.